This T cell receptor (beta chain) was captured by sequencing in a study of cytomegalovirus exposure and HLA in healthy donors. The junction had 17 bases not matched to a gene; V was cut back by 4 bases and J by 2 bases. CDR1 is SGDLS and CDR2 is YYNGEE in the germline V gene. The CDR3 extends over 19 amino acids. 13 Jbeta primers and 60 Vbeta primers were used for the PCR. This table comes from immunoSEQ multiplex PCR, and its TCRdb copy is limited to in-frame clones, with some not included. The table includes roughly 76,000 clones, 70% to 90% detected once. The chain couples TRBV9 to TRBJ2-7; TRBD2 aligns across 11 bases. The specimen was PBMCs. This receptor was taken from a woman younger than 45 in good health and CMV-seronegative. CDR3 bases: TGTGCCAGCAGCCCGAGAGGGGCCGGGGGACTAGCGGAACCCTACGAGCAGTACTTC. This encodes CASSPRGAGGLAEPYEQYF.